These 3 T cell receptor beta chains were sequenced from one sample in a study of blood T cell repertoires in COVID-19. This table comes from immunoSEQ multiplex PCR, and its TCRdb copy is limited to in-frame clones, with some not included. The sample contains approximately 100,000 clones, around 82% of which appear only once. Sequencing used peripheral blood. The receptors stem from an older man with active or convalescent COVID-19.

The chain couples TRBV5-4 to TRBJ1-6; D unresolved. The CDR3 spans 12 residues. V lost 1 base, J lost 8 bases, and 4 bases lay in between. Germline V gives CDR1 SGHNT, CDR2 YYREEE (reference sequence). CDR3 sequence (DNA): TGTGCCAGCAGCTTGCGGGATTCACCCCTCCACTTT. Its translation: CASSLRDSPLHF.

In nucleotides, the CDR3 is TGTGCCAGTAGTATCTACGGACAGGGGCGAGCCGGGGAGCTGTTTTTT. It specifies CASSIYGQGRAGELFF. This sequence joins TRBV19 and TRBJ2-2; 9 bases are shared with TRBD1. V was clipped by 3 bases and J by 6 bases; unmatched bases: 8. Germline CDR1 is LNHDA and CDR2 is SQIVND (reference sequence). The CDR3 is 16 residues long.

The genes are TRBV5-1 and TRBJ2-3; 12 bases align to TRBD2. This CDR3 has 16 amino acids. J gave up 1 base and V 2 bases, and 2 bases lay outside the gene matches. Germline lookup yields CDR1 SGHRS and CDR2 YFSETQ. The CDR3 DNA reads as TGCGCCAGCAGCTTCCGGACTAGCGGGGGCACAGATACGCAGTATTTT. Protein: CASSFRTSGGTDTQYF.